One and the same sample provided the 28 T cell receptor beta chains below, sequenced in a study of response to subunit inactivated influenza vaccine. A single record per CDR3 protein comes from TCRdb applying MiXCR to the RT-PCR reads. The table includes hundreds of thousands of distinct CDR3 sequences, approximately 18% detected once. Sequenced material: PBMCs from blood, taken roughly 5 days after vaccination. These receptors originate from a man aged 45-65 years who received an inactivated influenza vaccine.

J is TRBJ2-5 and V is TRBV20-1, with D maybe TRBD2 (5 bases). The germline V gene encodes CDR1 DFQATT and CDR2 SNEGSKA (reference sequence). This CDR3 contains 16 residues. Trimming removed 0 bases at V and 3 bases at J, with 17 bases between. This CDR3 is CSARDAGQAYKETQYF. DNA of the CDR3: TGCAGTGCTAGAGATGCGGGCCAAGCCTACAAAGAGACCCAGTACTTC.

On this clonotype itself: Mismatch with germline at one junction end may stem from a read error. The genes are TRBV12-3 or TRBV12-4 and TRBJ1-5; D not resolved. This CDR3 region has 14 residues. CDR3: CARSSSGSNQPQHF. CDR3 in DNA: TGTGCCAGAAGTTCTTCGGGTTCCAATCAGCCCCAGCATTTT.

This clonotype has a count of ten or more. The J gene is TRBJ2-1, the V gene TRBV5-1; possibly TRBD1 or TRBD2 for D (5 bases each). In germline, CDR1 is SGHRS, CDR2 YFSETQ. Trimming shortened V by 0 bases and J by 9 bases, and 7 bases separated the two germline ends. The CDR3 is 12 amino acids. DNA of the CDR3: TGCGCCAGCAGCTTGGAGAGGGGTGAGCAGTTCTTC. This translates into CASSLERGEQFF.

The chain has TRBV5-5 and TRBJ1-2, with 10 bases that match TRBD1. Trimming took 3 bases from V and 12 from J; bases not matched to a gene: 8. Per germline, CDR1 SGHKS and CDR2 YYEKEE (reference sequence). This CDR3 contains 13 residues. The CDR3 nucleotides read TGTGCCAGCAGCTGGACCGGGACAGGGGAACACACCTTC. Its translation is CASSWTGTGEHTF.

This chain connects TRBV19 to TRBJ2-5; the D gene is possibly TRBD1 (5 bases). Germline V gives CDR1 LNHDA, CDR2 SQIVND (reference sequence). The V end was cut by 1 base, the J end by 5 bases, with 14 bases between. This CDR3 contains 15 residues. The CDR3 DNA reads TGTGCCAGTAGTATAGCCCAGGGTAAGGCGGAGACCCAGTACTTC. This encodes CASSIAQGKAETQYF.

This clonotype was seen ten or more times. CDR3 coding DNA: TGTGCCAGCAGCTTATCAGTGGGGGGCACAGATACGCAGTATTTT. Translation: CASSLSVGGTDTQYF. The rearrangement uses TRBV7-3 and TRBJ2-3; either TRBD1 or TRBD2 may fit D (5 bases each). V lost 2 bases to trimming and J lost 1 base, with 10 bases between them. This CDR3 has 15 amino acids. Germline V gene lookup returns CDR1 SGHTA and CDR2 FQGTGA.

This clonotype turned up a few times. The chain is built from TRBV6-1 and TRBJ2-7; D gene unclear. V was pared by 6 bases and J by 3 bases, with 21 bases between. Per the germline V gene, CDR1 is MNHNS and CDR2 is SASEGT. The CDR3 totals 16 residues. CDR3 coding DNA: TGTGCCAGCAGCTCTCCCCGGAGTGTCCGGCTCTACGAGCAGTACTTC. Translation: CASSSPRSVRLYEQYF.

The chain joins TRBV29-1 to TRBJ1-1; 10 nucleotides agree with TRBD1. The CDR3 spans 13 residues. Germline V gene sequence: CDR1 SQVTM, CDR2 ANQGSEA. The V segment lost 6 bases and the J segment 3 bases; nucleotides outside the gene matches: 4. The CDR3 region has the DNA TGCAGCGTAATGACAGGGGGCCACACTGAAGCTTTCTTT. Translated: CSVMTGGHTEAFF.

The chain combines TRBV18 with TRBJ2-5; a weak D match, TRBD2 (6 bases). The CDR3 is 15 amino acids. The V and J ends lost 3 bases and 10 bases respectively, with 21 bases between them. CDR1 and CDR2 (germline): KGHSH, LQKENI. In DNA form, the CDR3 reads TGTGCCAGCTCACCGGTTCCGGGACTCTGGGCGGACCAGTACTTC. Translated, it gives CASSPVPGLWADQYF.

The gene calls are TRBV11-2 and TRBJ2-1, with 8 bases fitting TRBD2. The CDR3 consists of 17 residues. Trimming at V came to 3 bases and at J to 5 bases, leaving 12 bases not matched to a gene. CDR1 SGHAT and CDR2 FQNNGV come from the germline V gene. CDR3 nucleotides: TGTGCCAGCAGCTTTTATCTAGCGGGCGACCAAAACAATGAGCAGTTCTTC. Protein: CASSFYLAGDQNNEQFF.

The V gene is TRBV9, the J gene TRBJ2-7; 13 nucleotides line up with TRBD2. Per the germline V gene, CDR1 is SGDLS and CDR2 is YYNGEE. The CDR3 contains 14 residues. V lost 3 bases, J lost 6 bases, and 3 bases stayed unmatched. The CDR3 nucleotides are TGTGCCAGCAGCGCAACTAGCGGGGGGGGCGAGCAGTACTTC. Translation gives CASSATSGGGEQYF.

The chain carries TRBV20-1 and TRBJ2-3; D might be TRBD1 (5 bases). V lost 5 bases to trimming and J lost 2 bases, with 17 bases between them. This CDR3 has 15 residues. Germline loops: CDR1 DFQATT, CDR2 SNEGSKA (reference sequence). The CDR3, as DNA: TGCAGTGCTGCCCTTGGGGAAGGGGCCACAGATACGCAGTATTTT. The encoded protein is CSAALGEGATDTQYF.

This clonotype came up many times. The V and J genes are TRBV11-2 and TRBJ1-4; D call uncertain. Between the trimmed V and J ends, which lost 0 bases and 6 bases, there was a span of 11 bases. The CDR3 is made up of 15 amino acids. CDR1 is SGHAT and CDR2 is FQNNGV in the germline V gene. In DNA, the CDR3 is TGTGCCAGCAGCTTAGACTCCCTTACCTATGAAAAACTGTTTTTT. Amino acids: CASSLDSLTYEKLFF. The whole variable domain, filled in from reference TRBV11-2 and TRBJ1-4, reads EAGVAQSPRYKIIEKRQSVAFWCNPISGHATLYWYQQILGQGPKLLIQFQNNGVVDDSQLPKDRFSAERLKGVDSTLKIQPAKLEDSAVYLCASSLDSLTYEKLFFGSGTQLSVL.

This clonotype was counted ten times or more. The chain recombines TRBV20-1 with TRBJ2-7; 8 positions agree with TRBD2. With 6 bases clipped from V and 2 bases from J, the junction kept 6 bases outside the gene matches. Germline assignment: CDR1 DFQATT and CDR2 SNEGSKA (reference sequence). The CDR3 runs to 13 residues. Here the CDR3 DNA reads TGCAGTGCCCCGACTAGCGAGCCCTACGAGCAGTACTTC. The encoded protein is CSAPTSEPYEQYF.

This rearrangement joins TRBV29-1 to TRBJ1-1; D might be TRBD1 (6 bases). The CDR3 is 13 residues long. Germline CDR1 is SQVTM and CDR2 is ANQGSEA. The ends were cut back, 7 bases at V and 3 bases at J, with 15 bases in the middle. This CDR3 is CSGMRGADTEAFF. The CDR3 coding sequence is TGCAGCGGCATGCGGGGGGCGGACACTGAAGCTTTCTTT. Filled out from reference TRBV29-1 and TRBJ1-1, the complete variable domain reads SAVISQKPSRDICQRGTSLTIQCQVDSQVTMMFWYRQQPGQSLTLIATANQGSEATYESGFVIDKFPISRPNLTFSTLTVSNMSPEDSSIYLCSGMRGADTEAFFGQGTRLTVV.

The chain carries TRBV20-1 and TRBJ2-2; 8 bases match TRBD1. The CDR3 length is 17 residues. Germline loops: CDR1 DFQATT, CDR2 SNEGSKA (reference sequence). The trim removed 1 base at V and 1 base at J, leaving 8 bases unmatched. The CDR3 DNA sequence: TGCAGTGCTAGAGCCCCCCCAGGGGGCATGAACACCGGGGAGCTGTTTTTT. Protein: CSARAPPGGMNTGELFF.

This rearrangement joins TRBV20-1 to TRBJ2-2; no firm D call. Looked up from germline, CDR1 is DFQATT and CDR2 is SNEGSKA (reference sequence). This CDR3 is 12 amino acids long. V was clipped by 5 bases and J by 4 bases, with 8 bases between them. The CDR3 DNA is TGCAGTGCTGGAGCCTTCACCGGGGAGCTGTTTTTT. It encodes CSAGAFTGELFF.

This clonotype was seen a few times. The chain carries TRBV12-3 or TRBV12-4 and TRBJ1-2, with no clear D. The V end lost 6 bases, the J end lost 3 bases, and 11 bases lay between the germline ends. This CDR3 comprises 13 residues. The CDR3 loop is CASRFRLDYGYTF. DNA for the CDR3: TGTGCCAGCAGGTTTCGACTGGACTATGGCTACACCTTC.

This clonotype was recorded a few times. The V call is TRBV12-3 or TRBV12-4, the J call TRBJ2-7; TRBD1 matches at 8 bases. The CDR3 runs 15 residues. J lost 4 bases, V lost 6 bases, and 11 bases had no gene match. In nucleotides, the CDR3 is TGTGCCAGCAGCAAACAGGGGGTCCGACCGTACGAGCAGTACTTC. This encodes CASSKQGVRPYEQYF.

The chain couples TRBV18 to TRBJ2-3; TRBD2 matches at 8 bases. The germline V gene encodes CDR1 KGHSH and CDR2 LQKENI. The CDR3 covers 17 residues. Trimming took 5 bases from V and 2 from J; bases not matched to a gene: 12. As DNA, the CDR3 is TGTGCCAGCTCAAGGGCGGGAGGCCCTAGAATCACAGATACGCAGTATTTT. Protein: CASSRAGGPRITDTQYF.

This clonotype has a handful of counts. This chain joins TRBV20-1 and TRBJ2-5, with TRBD2 matching 9 bases. Germline CDR1 is DFQATT and CDR2 is SNEGSKA (reference sequence). V shed 2 bases, J shed 9 bases, and the junction held 10 bases outside the gene matches. This CDR3 is 14 amino acids long. The CDR3 DNA reads as TGCAGTGCTAGACCCCCTAGCGGGGAATGGGCCCAGTACTTC. This codes for CSARPPSGEWAQYF.

This clonotype has at least ten counts. The V and J genes are TRBV5-5 and TRBJ1-5; 9 bases line up with TRBD1. Per the germline V gene, CDR1 is SGHKS and CDR2 is YYEKEE (reference sequence). The ends lost 4 bases at V and 3 bases at J; junction bases unmatched: 5. There are 15 residues in the CDR3. The CDR3 DNA reads TGTGCCAGCAGCCGGGACAGGGCGTCCAATCAGCCCCAGCATTTT. It specifies CASSRDRASNQPQHF.

At least ten counts were recorded for this clonotype. The chain carries TRBV29-1 and TRBJ2-3, with no clear D. The germline V and J ends were trimmed by 1 base and 6 bases, with 11 bases remaining between them. The CDR3 sequence is 13 residues long. CDR1 is SQVTM and CDR2 is ANQGSEA in the germline V gene. CDR3 loop: CSVEVGITDTQYF. The CDR3 DNA reads as TGCAGCGTTGAAGTGGGGATAACGGATACGCAGTATTTT.

This clonotype has a handful of counts. This chain links TRBV3-1 with TRBJ1-2; D is undetermined. Trimming stripped 0 bases from V and 8 bases from J, with 7 bases between. The CDR3 contains 12 residues. Germline CDR1 is LGHDT and CDR2 is YNNKEL (reference sequence). CDR3 DNA sequence: TGTGCCAGCAGCCAAGAGACGGCCGGCTACACCTTC. Its protein is CASSQETAGYTF.

In this sample, this clonotype turned up a few times. The chain couples TRBV30 to TRBJ1-3; D remains ambiguous. V was trimmed by 8 bases and J by 1 base, leaving 9 bases between them. This CDR3 is 12 amino acids long. The V gene's germline CDR1 is GTSNPN and CDR2 SVGIG (reference sequence). CDR3 DNA sequence: TGTGCCCTGCGGCAATCTGGAAACACCATATATTTT. Encoded protein: CALRQSGNTIYF.

This clonotype appeared many times. This chain uses TRBV4-3 with TRBJ2-7, with D uncertain. Trimming stripped 0 bases from V and 1 base from J, with 13 bases between. The CDR3 has 16 amino acids. From germline, CDR1 is LGHNA and CDR2 YSLEER. The CDR3 nucleotides read TGCGCCAGCAGCCAAGATACGGAAACCCTATCCTACGAGCAGTACTTC. This gives the protein CASSQDTETLSYEQYF.

This clonotype showed up many times. V is TRBV9 and J is TRBJ2-5, with TRBD2 identical over 8 bases. The V gene end was trimmed by 2 bases and the J gene end by 4 bases; junction bases not matched to a gene: 10. Germline CDR1 reads SGDLS; CDR2 reads YYNGEE. The CDR3 totals 16 residues. Here the CDR3 DNA reads TGTGCCAGCAGCGTGAACGCGGGACTAGTGACAGAGACCCAGTACTTC. This codes for CASSVNAGLVTETQYF.

This clonotype was counted between two and nine times. The chain links TRBV27 to TRBJ2-7; 13 bases align to TRBD2. V was pared by 1 base and J by 7 bases, with 10 bases of the junction left unmatched. This CDR3 is 17 amino acids long. CDR1 MNHEY and CDR2 SMNVEV come from the germline V gene (reference sequence). The CDR3 sequence: CASSLFAGLAGAREQYF. DNA for the CDR3: TGTGCCAGCAGTTTATTTGCTGGACTAGCGGGAGCGCGGGAGCAGTACTTC.